These 32 T cell receptor beta chains share one sample of origin, sequenced in a study of cytomegalovirus exposure and HLA in healthy donors. The primer mix had 60 Vbeta and 13 Jbeta primers. Assay: immunoSEQ multiplex PCR; the TCRdb copy retains only in-frame clones and omits some. The data contain about 160,000 clones, less than 90% of them singletons. The sequenced sample was PBMCs. Source of these receptors: a man aged 50 to 59 in good health and CMV-seropositive.

V is TRBV7-2 and J is TRBJ1-2, with TRBD1 as a possible D gene (5 bases). V lost 1 base and J lost 2, with 8 bases in between. Germline V gene data show CDR1 as SGHTA and CDR2 as FQGNSA. The CDR3 consists of 14 residues. The CDR3 is CASSLDRNNYGYTF. The CDR3 DNA follows: TGTGCCAGCAGCTTAGACAGGAACAACTATGGCTACACCTTC. The whole variable domain, filled in from reference TRBV7-2 and TRBJ1-2, reads GAGVSQSPSNKVTEKGKDVELRCDPISGHTALYWYRQSLGQGLEFLIYFQGNSAPDKSGLPSDRFSAERTGGSVSTLTIQRTQQEDSAVYLCASSLDRNNYGYTFGSGTRLTVV.

This sequence joins TRBV2 and TRBJ1-2; possible D gene TRBD1, 5 bases. Germline V gene data show CDR1 as SNHLY and CDR2 as FYNNEI. The CDR3 spans 13 residues. Trimming left V 8 bases short and J 8 bases short, with 18 bases between. The CDR3 loop is CASGGEAGYGYTF. The DNA of the CDR3 is TGTGCCAGCGGGGGGGAGGCAGGATACGGCTACACCTTC. Full variable domain (remainder filled in from reference TRBV2 and TRBJ1-2): EPEVTQTPSHQVTQMGQEVILRCVPISNHLYFYWYRQILGQKVEFLVSFYNNEISEKSEIFDDQFSVERPDGSNFTLKIRSTKLEDSAMYFCASGGEAGYGYTFGSGTRLTVV.

The rearrangement links TRBV19 to TRBJ1-5; 7 bases align to TRBD1. This CDR3 comprises 16 residues. The germline CDR1 and CDR2 sequences are LNHDA and SQIVND (reference sequence). V trimming: 7 bases; J trimming: 5 bases; junction bases outside the gene matches: 14. CDR3 coding DNA: TGTGCCAGTATTGATCTTGGGCAGGGGGATTATCAGCCCCAGCATTTT. The encoded protein is CASIDLGQGDYQPQHF. Full variable domain (rest looked up from reference TRBV19 and TRBJ1-5): DGGITQSPKYLFRKEGQNVTLSCEQNLNHDAMYWYRQDPGQGLRLIYYSQIVNDFQKGDIAEGYSVSREKKESFPLTVTSAQKNPTAFYLCASIDLGQGDYQPQHFGDGTRLSIL.

This rearrangement joins TRBV6-5 to TRBJ2-7; the D is unclear. The V end lost 8 bases, the J end lost 1 base, and 12 bases lay between the germline ends. The CDR3 length is 13 residues. Germline-derived CDR1 and CDR2 are MNHEY and SVGAGI. CDR3 region: CASFAPGSYEQYF. The DNA of the CDR3 is TGTGCCAGCTTCGCCCCCGGGTCCTACGAGCAGTACTTC.

The chain is built from TRBV6-1 and TRBJ1-3; no definite D call. Per the germline V gene, CDR1 is MNHNS and CDR2 is SASEGT. The V end lost 0 bases, the J end lost 0 bases, and 9 bases lay between the germline ends. This CDR3 is built from 16 residues. The CDR3: CASSEAPGSSGNTIYF. The CDR3 nucleotides are TGTGCCAGCAGTGAAGCGCCTGGGAGCTCTGGAAACACCATATATTTT.

V is TRBV18 and J is TRBJ2-5; D ambiguous. The V gene lost 0 bases and the J gene lost 4 bases, with 9 bases spanning the gap. The CDR3 has 14 residues. Per the germline V gene, CDR1 is KGHSH and CDR2 is LQKENI. The CDR3 reads CASSPPASRETQYF. CDR3 bases: TGTGCCAGCTCACCACCGGCAAGTCGAGAGACCCAGTACTTC.

Of note for this clone: At one end the junction does not follow the germline gene, possibly because of a read error. The genes are TRBV28 and TRBJ1-1; D perhaps matches TRBD1 (5 bases). The V gene's germline CDR1 is MDHEN and CDR2 SYDVKM. The CDR3 spans 16 residues. The CDR3 region is CVSSRSGGVLNTEAFF. As DNA, the CDR3 is TGTGTCAGCAGTCGCTCCGGGGGAGTGTTGAACACTGAAGCTTTCTTT.

V usage is TRBV7-9 and J usage is TRBJ2-2, with D possibly matching TRBD2 (5 bases). Germline V gene lookup returns CDR1 SEHNR and CDR2 FQNEAQ (reference sequence). The CDR3 consists of 15 residues. The ends were cut back, 2 bases at V and 1 base at J, with 8 bases in the middle. CDR3 bases: TGTGCCAGCAGCTTAAAAGAGGGGAACACCGGGGAGCTGTTTTTT. It specifies CASSLKEGNTGELFF.

The chain has TRBV5-1 and TRBJ1-5; the D is unclear. Trimming cost V 0 bases and J 4 bases, with 14 bases left between them. This CDR3 region has 16 residues. Germline V gene sequence: CDR1 SGHRS, CDR2 YFSETQ. The CDR3 nucleotides read TGCGCCAGCAGCTTGGATGGCAGGATAAAGAATCAGCCCCAGCATTTT. Translating gives CASSLDGRIKNQPQHF.

The chain recombines TRBV27 with TRBJ2-1, with D possibly being TRBD1 (6 bases). Germline V gene sequence: CDR1 MNHEY, CDR2 SMNVEV (reference sequence). V lost 5 bases to trimming and J lost 7 bases, with 9 bases between them. The CDR3 sequence is 12 residues long. CDR3 protein: CASSLQGNEQFF. In DNA form, the CDR3 reads TGTGCCAGCAGTCTCCAGGGGAATGAGCAGTTCTTC.

The gene calls are TRBV7-2 and TRBJ2-2; no clear D. The CDR3 consists of 13 residues. Trimming cost V 5 bases and J 2 bases, with 6 bases left between them. Germline V lookup: CDR1 SGHTA, CDR2 FQGNSA. In nucleotides, the CDR3 is TGTGCCAGCAGCCCCTATAACACCGGGGAGCTGTTTTTT. Protein: CASSPYNTGELFF. Variable domain in full (rest from reference TRBV7-2 and TRBJ2-2): GAGVSQSPSNKVTEKGKDVELRCDPISGHTALYWYRQSLGQGLEFLIYFQGNSAPDKSGLPSDRFSAERTGGSVSTLTIQRTQQEDSAVYLCASSPYNTGELFFGEGSRLTVL.

The rearrangement joins TRBV5-8 to TRBJ2-7; a possible D gene is TRBD1 (6 bases). The CDR3 has 17 amino acids. With 6 bases removed from V and 1 base from J, the gap between germline ends came to 23 bases. Per the germline V gene, CDR1 is SGHTS and CDR2 is YDEGEE. This CDR3 is CASTYFSGTTSSYEQYF. DNA of the CDR3: TGTGCCAGCACCTACTTCTCCGGGACAACTAGTTCCTACGAGCAGTACTTC.

Only one count was recorded for this clone. V is TRBV30 and J is TRBJ1-4, with D maybe TRBD1 (6 bases). V was cut by 7 bases and J by 0 bases, with 12 bases left in between. The germline gives CDR1 GTSNPN, CDR2 SVGIG (reference sequence). CDR3 length: 14 amino acids. For the CDR3, the DNA is TGTGCCTATTTCAACAGGGCAACTAATGAAAAACTGTTTTTT. This encodes CAYFNRATNEKLFF. The full variable domain, completed using reference TRBV30 and TRBJ1-4, is SQTIHQWPATLVQPVGSPLSLECTVEGTSNPNLYWYRQAAGRGLQLLFYSVGIGQISSEVPQNLSASRPQDRQFILSSKKLLLSDSGFYLCAYFNRATNEKLFFGSGTQLSVL.

The V and J genes are TRBV11-1 and TRBJ2-7, with TRBD1 identical over 8 bases. Per the germline V gene, CDR1 is SGHAT and CDR2 is FQDESV (reference sequence). The CDR3 is 12 amino acids. J gave up 9 bases and V 1 base, and 2 bases lay outside the gene matches. The CDR3 coding sequence is TGTGCCAGCAGCTTAGAACAGGGGGTGCAGTACTTC. Amino acid sequence: CASSLEQGVQYF.

This clone was detected only a few times. V and J are TRBV27 and TRBJ2-2; TRBD2 aligns across 7 bases. V dropped 2 bases and J dropped 6; count of bases not matched to a gene: 9. In germline, CDR1 is MNHEY, CDR2 SMNVEV (reference sequence). This CDR3 has 16 residues. CDR3 protein: CASSLGGEGRAGELFF. The CDR3 nucleotides read TGTGCCAGCAGTTTAGGGGGGGAGGGGCGGGCCGGGGAGCTGTTTTTT.

This clone was found a few times. The rearrangement links TRBV5-8 to TRBJ2-3, with D perhaps matching TRBD1 (6 bases). The V end lost 4 bases, the J end lost 2 bases, and 14 bases lay between the germline ends. The CDR3 covers 15 residues. CDR1 is SGHTS, CDR2 YDEGEE, per germline. The CDR3 spells CASSHPRDNTDTQYF. The CDR3 DNA reads as TGTGCCAGCAGCCACCCCCGGGACAACACAGATACGCAGTATTTT.

This chain uses TRBV10-3 with TRBJ1-1; 9 nucleotides line up with TRBD1. This CDR3 region has 14 residues. V lost 6 bases and J lost 3; bases outside the gene matches: 5. Germline V lookup: CDR1 ENHRY, CDR2 SYGVKD. The CDR3: CAISQQGAHTEAFF. The CDR3 nucleotides are TGTGCCATCAGCCAACAGGGGGCTCACACTGAAGCTTTCTTT.

This clone was seen a few times. This chain joins TRBV5-6 and TRBJ2-3; D not certain. The ends were cut back, 2 bases at V and 0 bases at J, with 7 bases in the middle. The CDR3 is 14 amino acids. Per germline, CDR1 SGHDT and CDR2 YYEEEE. For the CDR3, the DNA is TGTGCCAGCAGCTTTATAGAAAGCACAGATACGCAGTATTTT. It translates to CASSFIESTDTQYF. The full variable domain, its missing parts supplied by reference TRBV5-6 and TRBJ2-3, is DAGVTQSPTHLIKTRGQQVTLRCSPKSGHDTVSWYQQALGQGPQFIFQYYEEEERQRGNFPDRFSGHQFPNYSSELNVNALLLGDSALYLCASSFIESTDTQYFGPGTRLTVL.

The J gene is TRBJ2-3, the V gene TRBV5-8, with 11 bases identical to TRBD2. The CDR3 contains 14 residues. CDR1 and CDR2 from the germline V gene are SGHTS and YDEGEE. Trimming cost V 4 bases and J 14 bases; bases outside gene matches: 12. The CDR3 region has the DNA TGTGCCAGCAGCCCCACCGGACTAGCGGGCGGCGGGTATTTT. Its protein product is CASSPTGLAGGGYF. Full variable domain (rest looked up from reference TRBV5-8 and TRBJ2-3): EAGVTQSPTHLIKTRGQQATLRCSPISGHTSVYWYQQALGLGLQFLLWYDEGEERNRGNFPPRFSGRQFPNYSSELNVNALELEDSALYLCASSPTGLAGGGYFGPGTRLTVL.

The V gene is TRBV7-9, the J gene TRBJ2-1; 9 bases align to TRBD2. Germline CDR1 SEHNR, CDR2 FQNEAQ (reference sequence). CDR3 length: 17 amino acids. The V and J ends lost 1 base and 3 bases, in that order; junction bases with no gene match: 7. In nucleotides, the CDR3 is TGTGCCAGCAGCTTAGGCGCGGGGGGGCTAGTCTACAATGAGCAGTTCTTC. This translates into CASSLGAGGLVYNEQFF.

J is TRBJ2-3 and V is TRBV9; D might be TRBD2 (6 bases). CDR1 SGDLS and CDR2 YYNGEE come from the germline V gene. The V and J ends lost 0 bases and 2 bases respectively, with 13 bases between them. The CDR3 contains 16 residues. The DNA of the CDR3 is TGTGCCAGCAGCGTAGGTATTAGCGGAATCACAGATACGCAGTATTTT. Amino acid sequence: CASSVGISGITDTQYF.

For the CDR3, the DNA is TGTGCCAGCAGCTCCGGAACCGGGACAGGGACACCCCTCCACTTT. Its protein product is CASSSGTGTGTPLHF. J is TRBJ1-6 and V is TRBV7-9; 9 bases line up with TRBD1. CDR3 size: 15 residues. V lost 4 bases and J lost 11; bases outside the gene matches: 9. Germline lookup yields CDR1 SEHNR and CDR2 FQNEAQ (reference sequence).

This clone occurred a few times. The gene calls are TRBV28 and TRBJ2-5; TRBD1 aligns across 7 bases. Germline V gene data show CDR1 as MDHEN and CDR2 as SYDVKM. The CDR3 consists of 14 residues. The J segment lost 5 bases and the V segment lost 2 bases, leaving 5 bases of the junction unmatched. CDR3: CASSLVGGRETQYF. As DNA, the CDR3 is TGTGCCAGCAGTTTAGTAGGGGGCAGGGAGACCCAGTACTTC.

The chain joins TRBV11-2 to TRBJ2-1; 9 nucleotides align to TRBD1. J gave up 6 bases and V 5 bases, and 11 bases lay outside the gene matches. The length of the CDR3 is 16 residues. Germline lookup yields CDR1 SGHAT and CDR2 FQNNGV. The CDR3, as DNA: TGTGCCAGCAGCCCCTGGACAGGGGCGAGCTCCAATGAGCAGTTCTTC. It specifies CASSPWTGASSNEQFF.

As concerns this clone: An end of the junction differs from the germline gene, which may be a read error. This sequence joins TRBV7-9 and TRBJ2-7, with D uncertain. From germline, CDR1 is SEHNR and CDR2 FQNEAQ (reference sequence). The CDR3 is 13 residues long. CDR3 in DNA: TGTTCCAGCAGCTTTCCCAGCTCCTACGAGCAGTACTTC. This sequence encodes CSSSFPSSYEQYF.

This sequence joins TRBV30 and TRBJ2-3; the D gene is possibly TRBD1 (6 bases). The CDR3 extends over 13 amino acids. Per the germline V gene, CDR1 is GTSNPN and CDR2 is SVGIG (reference sequence). V was pared by 1 base and J by 4 bases, with 9 bases between. The DNA for the CDR3 is TGTGCCTGGAGTGCAGGGGCCGCAGATACGCAGTATTTT. This encodes CAWSAGAADTQYF.

V is TRBV6-1 and J is TRBJ1-3; D possibly corresponds to TRBD1 (6 bases). CDR3 length: 15 residues. Trimming removed 6 bases from V and 0 bases from J, with 12 bases in between. Germline V gene data show CDR1 as MNHNS and CDR2 as SASEGT. CDR3 sequence: CASSIGTRSGNTIYF. The CDR3 DNA is TGTGCCAGCAGCATCGGGACACGCTCTGGAAACACCATATATTTT.

V is TRBV2 and J is TRBJ2-2; D possibly corresponds to TRBD2 (5 bases). Trimming took 0 bases from V and 5 from J, leaving 13 bases between them. Germline V gene sequence: CDR1 SNHLY, CDR2 FYNNEI. The CDR3 is 16 amino acids. CDR3 coding DNA: TGTGCCAGCAGTGAAGCAGGGTGGGCGGGTACCGGGGAGCTGTTTTTT. It is translated as CASSEAGWAGTGELFF.

The chain's CDR3 is CASSYSRETQYF. DNA for the CDR3: TGTGCCAGCAGTTACTCGAGGGAGACCCAGTACTTC. The rearrangement joins TRBV6-6 to TRBJ2-5; the D is unclear. Trimming shortened V by 0 bases and J by 5 bases, and 4 bases separated the two germline ends. The CDR3 totals 12 residues. The germline gives CDR1 MNHNY, CDR2 SVGAGI (reference sequence).

This clone was found a few times. This sequence joins TRBV7-2 and TRBJ1-2; possible D gene TRBD1, 5 bases. This CDR3 comprises 16 residues. Looked up from germline, CDR1 is SGHTA and CDR2 is FQGNSA. The germline V and J ends were trimmed by 5 bases and 2 bases, with 18 bases remaining between them. The CDR3 loop reads CASSVTGGVLNYGYTF. The CDR3 region has the DNA TGTGCCAGCAGCGTCACCGGGGGGGTGTTAAACTATGGCTACACCTTC.

This sequence joins TRBV4-1 and TRBJ1-4; the D gene is possibly TRBD1 (6 bases). Germline CDR1 MGHRA, CDR2 YSYEKL. This CDR3 contains 19 residues. Trimming pared 3 bases from V and 2 bases from J, leaving 22 bases between. The CDR3 DNA is TGCGCCAGCAGCCACCTCCCCTCGACAGGATTCGGGACTAATGAAAAACTGTTTTTT. This gives the protein CASSHLPSTGFGTNEKLFF.

The V call is TRBV7-6, the J call TRBJ1-6; 9 nucleotides agree with TRBD1. J gave up 9 bases and V 5 bases, and 8 bases lay outside the gene matches. Germline assignment: CDR1 SGHVS and CDR2 FNYEAQ. The CDR3 spans 15 residues. The CDR3 coding sequence is TGTGCCAGCAGCCTCGGACAGGGGTTGGGTTCACCCCTCCACTTT. Translating gives CASSLGQGLGSPLHF.